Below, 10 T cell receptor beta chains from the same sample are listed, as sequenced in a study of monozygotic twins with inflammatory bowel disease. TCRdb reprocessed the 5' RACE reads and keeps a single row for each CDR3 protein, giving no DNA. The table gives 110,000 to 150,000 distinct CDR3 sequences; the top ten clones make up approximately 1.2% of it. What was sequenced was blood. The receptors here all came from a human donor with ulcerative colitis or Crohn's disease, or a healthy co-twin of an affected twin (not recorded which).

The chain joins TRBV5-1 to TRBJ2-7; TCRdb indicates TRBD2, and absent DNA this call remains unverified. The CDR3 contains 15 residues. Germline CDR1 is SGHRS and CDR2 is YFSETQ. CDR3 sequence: CASSAPTSGVYEQYF.

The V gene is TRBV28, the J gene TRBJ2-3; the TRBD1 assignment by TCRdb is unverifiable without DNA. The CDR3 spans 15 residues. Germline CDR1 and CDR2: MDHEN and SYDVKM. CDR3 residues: CASSFVGGGSDTQYF.

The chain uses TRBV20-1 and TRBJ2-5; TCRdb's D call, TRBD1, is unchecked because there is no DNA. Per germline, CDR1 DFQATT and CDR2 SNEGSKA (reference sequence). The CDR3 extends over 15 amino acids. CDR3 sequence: CSARDPQGEEETQYF.

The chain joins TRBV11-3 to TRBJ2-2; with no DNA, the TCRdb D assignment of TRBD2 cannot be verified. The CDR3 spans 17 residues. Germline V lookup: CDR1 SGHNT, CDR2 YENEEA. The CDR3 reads CASSLGSGTPNTGELFF.

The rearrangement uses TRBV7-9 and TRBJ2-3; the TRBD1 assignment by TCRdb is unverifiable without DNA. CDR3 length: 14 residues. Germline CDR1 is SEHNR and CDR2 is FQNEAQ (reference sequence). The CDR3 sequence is CASSGTGQTDTQYF.

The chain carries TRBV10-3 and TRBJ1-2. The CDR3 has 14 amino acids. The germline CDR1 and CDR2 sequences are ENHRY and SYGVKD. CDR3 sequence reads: CAISLGGGDYGYTF.

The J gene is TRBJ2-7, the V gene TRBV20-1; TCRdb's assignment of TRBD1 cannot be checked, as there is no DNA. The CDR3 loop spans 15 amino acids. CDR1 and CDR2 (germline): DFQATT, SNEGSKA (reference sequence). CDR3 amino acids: CSANAGGPTTYEQYF.

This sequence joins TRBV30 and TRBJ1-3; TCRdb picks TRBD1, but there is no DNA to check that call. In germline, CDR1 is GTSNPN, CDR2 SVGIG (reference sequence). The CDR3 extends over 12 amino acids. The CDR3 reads CAWTPDVHTIYF.

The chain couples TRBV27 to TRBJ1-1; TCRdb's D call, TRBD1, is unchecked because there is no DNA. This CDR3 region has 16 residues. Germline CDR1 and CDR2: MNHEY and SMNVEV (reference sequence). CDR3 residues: CASNLAGTLGNTEAFF.

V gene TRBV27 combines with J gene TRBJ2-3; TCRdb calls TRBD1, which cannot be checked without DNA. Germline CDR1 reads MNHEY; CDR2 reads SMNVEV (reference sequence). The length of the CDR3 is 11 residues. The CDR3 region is CASLGGDTQYF.